These T cell receptor beta chains were read from a single sample in a study of sequential checkpoint blockade in melanoma. The assay was immunoSEQ multiplex PCR, and TCRdb's table has in-frame clones only and misses some. The sample yields roughly 9,900 clones, about three fifths seen once. Here the sequenced sample was CD8+ T cells sorted from blood (inferred from file names), taken from a patient given nivolumab and ipilimumab in sequence. These receptors were obtained from a human donor with melanoma. The CDR3 runs from the conserved cysteine through the conserved F or W. The order of the fields is CDR3 protein, CDR3 DNA, J gene, D gene, clone size, V gene. The D gene is left open where the match is weak. Clone size appears in some rows only: once, few, many, or a class for an expanded clone.

CDR3 protein: CASSLEHAEGTEAFF
CDR3 DNA: TGTGCCAGCAGCCTTGAGCATGCCGAGGGTACTGAAGCTTTCTTT
J gene: TRBJ1-1
D gene: NA
clone size: once
V gene: TRBV12-2

CDR3 protein: CASSRSSTDTQYF
CDR3 DNA: TGTGCCAGCAGTCGTTCTAGCACAGATACGCAGTATTTT
J gene: TRBJ2-3
D gene: NA
clone size: few
V gene: TRBV6-4

CDR3 protein: CASSLQQGGGTQYF
CDR3 DNA: TGTGCCAGCAGCCTACAACAGGGGGGAGGGACCCAGTACTTC
J gene: TRBJ2-5
D gene: TRBD1
clone size: NA
V gene: TRBV13

CDR3 protein: CASSSTGAQRETQYF
CDR3 DNA: TGTGCCAGTAGTTCCACAGGGGCGCAGCGAGAGACCCAGTACTTC
J gene: TRBJ2-5
D gene: TRBD1
clone size: medium-sized
V gene: TRBV19

CDR3 protein: CASSSDRAENEQYF
CDR3 DNA: TGTGCCAGCAGTTCCGACAGGGCAGAGAACGAGCAGTACTTC
J gene: TRBJ2-7
D gene: TRBD1
clone size: few
V gene: TRBV6-6

CDR3 protein: CASSPRGTALYNEQFF
CDR3 DNA: TGTGCCAGCAGCCCGCGCGGGACAGCGCTTTACAATGAGCAGTTCTTC
J gene: TRBJ2-1
D gene: NA
clone size: once
V gene: TRBV13

CDR3 protein: CASTTGGTEAFF
CDR3 DNA: TGTGCCAGCACCACGGGGGGCACTGAAGCTTTCTTT
J gene: TRBJ1-1
D gene: NA
clone size: once
V gene: TRBV5-6

CDR3 protein: CASSLFAGMTDTQYF
CDR3 DNA: TGTGCCAGCAGCTTATTCGCAGGAATGACAGATACGCAGTATTTT
J gene: TRBJ2-3
D gene: NA
clone size: NA
V gene: TRBV7-8

CDR3 protein: CASSQDAGSSYNSPLHF
CDR3 DNA: TGCGCCAGCAGCCAAGATGCGGGGAGCTCCTATAATTCACCCCTCCACTTT
J gene: TRBJ1-6
D gene: NA
clone size: few
V gene: TRBV4-3

CDR3 protein: CASSQDYRGYTEAFF
CDR3 DNA: TGCGCCAGCAGCCAAGATTACAGGGGTTACACTGAAGCTTTCTTT
J gene: TRBJ1-1
D gene: TRBD1
clone size: NA
V gene: TRBV4-3

CDR3 protein: CASSYLIPNEQYF
CDR3 DNA: TGTGCCAGCAGTTATCTCATACCCAACGAGCAGTACTTC
J gene: TRBJ2-7
D gene: NA
clone size: NA
V gene: TRBV6-1

CDR3 protein: CASSQEWRGGQETRYF
CDR3 DNA: TGTGCCAGCAGCCAAGAGTGGCGGGGGGGCCAAGAGACCCGGTACTTC
J gene: TRBJ2-5
D gene: TRBD2
clone size: NA
V gene: TRBV14

CDR3 protein: CASSQYRGSGSPLHF
CDR3 DNA: TGTGCCAGCAGTCAATATCGTGGTTCCGGTTCACCCCTCCACTTT
J gene: TRBJ1-6
D gene: NA
clone size: NA
V gene: TRBV5-6

CDR3 protein: CASSLGQASSYEQYF
CDR3 DNA: TGTGCCAGCAGTTTGGGACAGGCTTCCTCCTACGAGCAGTACTTC
J gene: TRBJ2-7
D gene: TRBD1
clone size: NA
V gene: TRBV27

CDR3 protein: CASSLGTGDGYTF
CDR3 DNA: TGTGCCAGCAGCCTCGGGACAGGGGATGGCTACACCTTC
J gene: TRBJ1-2
D gene: TRBD1
clone size: NA
V gene: TRBV7-9

CDR3 protein: CASSEGQGRGMELF
CDR3 DNA: TGTGCCAGCAGCGAAGGACAGGGCCGGGGGATGGAACTCTTT
J gene: TRBJ1-1
D gene: TRBD1
clone size: medium-sized
V gene: TRBV9

CDR3 protein: CASSDSTGGETNGYTF
CDR3 DNA: TGTGCCAGCAGTGACTCTACAGGGGGAGAGACGAATGGCTACACCTTC
J gene: TRBJ1-2
D gene: TRBD1
clone size: once
V gene: TRBV6-4

CDR3 protein: CASSDVPGTGSTGELFF
CDR3 DNA: TGTGCCAGCAGTGACGTCCCCGGGACAGGCAGCACCGGGGAGCTGTTTTTT
J gene: TRBJ2-2
D gene: TRBD1
clone size: medium-sized
V gene: TRBV6-4

CDR3 protein: CASSQSTSGRLETQYF
CDR3 DNA: TGTGCCAGCAGCCAATCGACTAGCGGGAGACTTGAGACCCAGTACTTC
J gene: TRBJ2-5
D gene: TRBD2
clone size: NA
V gene: TRBV4-2

CDR3 protein: CASSFGGFVSEAFF
CDR3 DNA: TGTGCCAGCAGTTTCGGGGGATTTGTAAGTGAAGCTTTCTTT
J gene: TRBJ1-1
D gene: NA
clone size: NA
V gene: TRBV27

CDR3 protein: CASTLQGLGGELFF
CDR3 DNA: TGTGCCAGCACCTTACAGGGGTTGGGGGGGGAGCTGTTTTTT
J gene: TRBJ2-2
D gene: TRBD1
clone size: NA
V gene: TRBV7-8

CDR3 protein: CASSFSGSGTGELFF
CDR3 DNA: TGTGCCAGCAGCTTTAGCGGGAGTGGCACCGGGGAGCTGTTTTTT
J gene: TRBJ2-2
D gene: TRBD2
clone size: NA
V gene: TRBV7-2

CDR3 protein: CASSLPGEQYF
CDR3 DNA: TGTGCCAGCAGCTTACCCGGCGAGCAGTACTTC
J gene: TRBJ2-7
D gene: NA
clone size: NA
V gene: TRBV11-2

CDR3 protein: CASSYGRGTQPQHF
CDR3 DNA: TGTGCCAGCAGTTACGGAAGGGGGACTCAGCCCCAGCATTTT
J gene: TRBJ1-5
D gene: NA
clone size: NA
V gene: TRBV6-6

CDR3 protein: CASSQHGTGTYEQYF
CDR3 DNA: TGCGCCAGCAGCCAACACGGGACAGGAACCTACGAGCAGTACTTC
J gene: TRBJ2-7
D gene: TRBD1
clone size: NA
V gene: TRBV4-3

CDR3 protein: CASQGSYNEQFF
CDR3 DNA: TGTGCCAGCCAGGGATCCTACAATGAGCAGTTCTTC
J gene: TRBJ2-1
D gene: NA
clone size: NA
V gene: TRBV6-5

CDR3 protein: CASSDRVYSFEQYF
CDR3 DNA: TGTGCCAGCAGTGACAGGGTTTATTCCTTCGAGCAGTACTTC
J gene: TRBJ2-7
D gene: NA
clone size: NA
V gene: TRBV2

CDR3 protein: CASSESVVRYEQYF
CDR3 DNA: TGTGCCAGCAGTGAATCCGTCGTGAGGTACGAGCAGTACTTC
J gene: TRBJ2-7
D gene: NA
clone size: few
V gene: TRBV6-5

CDR3 protein: CASSLGGPTF
CDR3 DNA: TGTGCCAGCAGCTTAGGAGGTCCCACCTTC
J gene: TRBJ1-2
D gene: NA
clone size: few
V gene: TRBV7-3

CDR3 protein: CASSLAEISGANVLTF
CDR3 DNA: TGTGCCAGCAGCCTAGCAGAAATCTCTGGGGCCAACGTCCTGACTTTC
J gene: TRBJ2-6
D gene: NA
clone size: NA
V gene: TRBV4-2

CDR3 protein: CASSQREGGADTQYF
CDR3 DNA: TGTGCCAGCAGTCAGCGGGAGGGTGGGGCAGATACGCAGTATTTT
J gene: TRBJ2-3
D gene: TRBD2
clone size: NA
V gene: TRBV6-5

CDR3 protein: CASSQVEREWNTDTQYF
CDR3 DNA: TGCGCCAGCAGCCAAGTCGAACGGGAGTGGAACACAGATACGCAGTATTTT
J gene: TRBJ2-3
D gene: NA
clone size: NA
V gene: TRBV4-3

CDR3 protein: CASSGQGGETQYF
CDR3 DNA: TGTGCCAGCAGCGGACAGGGAGGGGAGACCCAGTACTTC
J gene: TRBJ2-5
D gene: NA
clone size: NA
V gene: TRBV7-3

CDR3 protein: CASSQDPAGDGYTF
CDR3 DNA: TGCGCCAGCAGCCAAGATCCAGCAGGGGATGGCTACACCTTC
J gene: TRBJ1-2
D gene: NA
clone size: NA
V gene: TRBV23-1

CDR3 protein: CASSYSEESYEQYF
CDR3 DNA: TGTGCCAGCAGTTACTCGGAGGAAAGCTACGAGCAGTACTTC
J gene: TRBJ2-7
D gene: NA
clone size: NA
V gene: TRBV10-3

CDR3 protein: CASSGAPRMTTEAFF
CDR3 DNA: TGTGCCAGCAGCGGAGCCCCCCGGATGACAACTGAAGCTTTCTTT
J gene: TRBJ1-1
D gene: NA
clone size: NA
V gene: TRBV9

CDR3 protein: CASSFASRGLAGAYEQYF
CDR3 DNA: TGTGCCAGCAGCTTCGCCTCGAGAGGGCTAGCGGGAGCTTACGAGCAGTACTTC
J gene: TRBJ2-7
D gene: TRBD2
clone size: NA
V gene: TRBV7-9

CDR3 protein: CSVESGDSYGYTF
CDR3 DNA: TGCAGCGTTGAATCGGGGGACAGCTATGGCTACACCTTC
J gene: TRBJ1-2
D gene: TRBD1
clone size: NA
V gene: TRBV29-1

CDR3 protein: CASSLGEAPYNEQFF
CDR3 DNA: TGTGCCAGCAGTTTGGGGGAGGCGCCCTACAATGAGCAGTTCTTC
J gene: TRBJ2-1
D gene: NA
clone size: few
V gene: TRBV28

CDR3 protein: CASSEIGTGGYEQYF
CDR3 DNA: TGCGCCAGCAGCGAGATCGGGACAGGTGGCTACGAGCAGTACTTC
J gene: TRBJ2-7
D gene: TRBD1
clone size: NA
V gene: TRBV5-1

CDR3 protein: CASSETSTNTGELFF
CDR3 DNA: TGCGCCAGCAGCGAAACTAGCACGAACACCGGGGAGCTGTTTTTT
J gene: TRBJ2-2
D gene: NA
clone size: NA
V gene: TRBV4-1

CDR3 protein: CASSNRDSSFAEAFF
CDR3 DNA: TGTGCCAGCAGCAACCGGGACAGCTCCTTCGCTGAAGCTTTCTTT
J gene: TRBJ1-1
D gene: TRBD1
clone size: NA
V gene: TRBV7-9

CDR3 protein: CASSLNRGNTIYF
CDR3 DNA: TGTGCCAGCAGCTTGAACAGGGGAAACACCATATATTTT
J gene: TRBJ1-3
D gene: NA
clone size: NA
V gene: TRBV5-4

CDR3 protein: CASSTEYEQYF
CDR3 DNA: TGTGCCAGCAGCACAGAGTACGAGCAGTACTTC
J gene: TRBJ2-7
D gene: NA
clone size: few
V gene: TRBV7-9

CDR3 protein: CASSHDIGRTDTQYF
CDR3 DNA: TGCGCCAGCAGCCATGATATCGGGAGAACAGATACGCAGTATTTT
J gene: TRBJ2-3
D gene: NA
clone size: NA
V gene: TRBV4-3

CDR3 protein: CASGGGQQPNTEAFF
CDR3 DNA: TGTGCCAGCGGAGGTGGGCAACAGCCTAACACTGAAGCTTTCTTT
J gene: TRBJ1-1
D gene: NA
clone size: NA
V gene: TRBV6-6

CDR3 protein: CASSLGTGAPYGYTF
CDR3 DNA: TGTGCCAGCAGCTTAGGGACAGGAGCCCCCTATGGCTACACCTTC
J gene: TRBJ1-2
D gene: TRBD1
clone size: NA
V gene: TRBV7-9

CDR3 protein: CASTGTGLYEQYF
CDR3 DNA: TGTGCCAGCACCGGGACAGGGTTGTACGAGCAGTACTTC
J gene: TRBJ2-7
D gene: TRBD1
clone size: NA
V gene: TRBV27

CDR3 protein: CASRNRGLQETQYF
CDR3 DNA: TGTGCCAGCAGGAACAGGGGGCTCCAAGAGACCCAGTACTTC
J gene: TRBJ2-5
D gene: TRBD1
clone size: NA
V gene: TRBV28

CDR3 protein: CASSQDSSGYYGYTF
CDR3 DNA: TGCGCCAGCAGCCAAGACTCCTCAGGGTACTATGGCTACACCTTC
J gene: TRBJ1-2
D gene: NA
clone size: NA
V gene: TRBV4-1

CDR3 protein: CASRTSGGANEQFF
CDR3 DNA: TGTGCCAGCAGAACTAGCGGGGGGGCCAATGAGCAGTTCTTC
J gene: TRBJ2-1
D gene: TRBD2
clone size: NA
V gene: TRBV11-3